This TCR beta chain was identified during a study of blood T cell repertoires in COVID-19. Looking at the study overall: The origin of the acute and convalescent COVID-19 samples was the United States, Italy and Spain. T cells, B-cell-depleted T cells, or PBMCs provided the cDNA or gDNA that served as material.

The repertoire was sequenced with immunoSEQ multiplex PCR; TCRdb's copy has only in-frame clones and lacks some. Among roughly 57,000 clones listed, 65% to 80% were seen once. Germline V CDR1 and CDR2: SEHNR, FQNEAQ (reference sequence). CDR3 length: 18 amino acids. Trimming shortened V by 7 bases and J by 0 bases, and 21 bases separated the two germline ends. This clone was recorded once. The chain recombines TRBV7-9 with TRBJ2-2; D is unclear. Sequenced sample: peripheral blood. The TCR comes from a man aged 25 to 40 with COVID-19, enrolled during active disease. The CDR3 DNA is TGTGCCAGCACCGACTTCGGGTACAAACGAACGAACACCGGGGAGCTGTTTTTT. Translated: CASTDFGYKRTNTGELFF.